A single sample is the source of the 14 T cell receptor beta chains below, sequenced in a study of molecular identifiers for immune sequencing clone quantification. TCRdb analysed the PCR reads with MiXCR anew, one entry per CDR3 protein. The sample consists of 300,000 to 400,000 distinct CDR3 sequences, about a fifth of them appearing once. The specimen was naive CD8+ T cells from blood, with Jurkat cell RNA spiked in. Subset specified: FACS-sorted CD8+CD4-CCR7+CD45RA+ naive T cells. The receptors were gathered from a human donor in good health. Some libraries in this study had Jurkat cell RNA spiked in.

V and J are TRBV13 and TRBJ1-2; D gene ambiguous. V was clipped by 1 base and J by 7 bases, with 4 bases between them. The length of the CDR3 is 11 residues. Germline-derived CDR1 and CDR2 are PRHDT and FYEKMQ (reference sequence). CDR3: CASSLDRGYTF. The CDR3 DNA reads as TGTGCCAGCAGCTTAGATCGTGGCTACACCTTC.

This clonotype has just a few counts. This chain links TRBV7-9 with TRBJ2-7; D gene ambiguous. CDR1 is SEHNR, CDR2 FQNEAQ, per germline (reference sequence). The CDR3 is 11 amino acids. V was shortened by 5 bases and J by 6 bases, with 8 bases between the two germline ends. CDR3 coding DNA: TGTGCCAGCAGCCCCTTAGGCGAGCAGTACTTC. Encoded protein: CASSPLGEQYF.

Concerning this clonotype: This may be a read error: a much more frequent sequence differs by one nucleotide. CDR3 bases: TGTGCCAGCAGCTCGCAAGACTCCTACGAGCAGTACTTC. As protein: CASSSQDSYEQYF. The rearrangement uses TRBV5-3 and TRBJ2-7; no clear D gene. TRBV5-3 is sorted into the ORF group, with uncertain function. The CDR3 sequence is 13 residues long.

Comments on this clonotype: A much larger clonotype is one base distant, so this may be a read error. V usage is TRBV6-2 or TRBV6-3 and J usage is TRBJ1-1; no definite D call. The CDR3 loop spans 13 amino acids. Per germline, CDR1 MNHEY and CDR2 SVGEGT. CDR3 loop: CASSYFKNAEAFF. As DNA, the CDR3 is TGTGCCAGCAGTTACTTCAAGAACGCTGAAGCTTTCTTT.

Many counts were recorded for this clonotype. CDR3 sequence reads: CASSQDWRSFEKLFF. CDR3 sequence (DNA): TGCGCCAGCAGCCAAGATTGGCGTAGTTTTGAAAAACTGTTTTTT. This chain links TRBV4-3 with TRBJ1-4; D is uncertain. The germline CDR1 and CDR2 sequences are LGHNA and YSLEER. CDR3 length equals 15 residues. Trimming took 0 bases from V and 7 from J, leaving 12 bases between them.

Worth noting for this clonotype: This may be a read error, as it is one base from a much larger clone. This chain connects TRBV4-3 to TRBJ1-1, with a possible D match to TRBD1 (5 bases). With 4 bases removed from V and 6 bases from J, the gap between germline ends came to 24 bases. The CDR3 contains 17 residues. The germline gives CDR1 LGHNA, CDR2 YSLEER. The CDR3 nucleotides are TGCGCCAGCAGCCGAGATCCGGAGGGGCTGAGTGCCGCTGAAGCTTTCTTT. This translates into CASSRDPEGLSAAEAFF.

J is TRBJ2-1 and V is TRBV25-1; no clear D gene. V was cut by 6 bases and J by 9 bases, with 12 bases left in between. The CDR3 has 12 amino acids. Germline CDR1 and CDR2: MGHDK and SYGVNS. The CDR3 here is CASSLTLSEQFF. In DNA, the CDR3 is TGTGCCAGCAGCCTAACCCTCAGTGAGCAGTTCTTC.

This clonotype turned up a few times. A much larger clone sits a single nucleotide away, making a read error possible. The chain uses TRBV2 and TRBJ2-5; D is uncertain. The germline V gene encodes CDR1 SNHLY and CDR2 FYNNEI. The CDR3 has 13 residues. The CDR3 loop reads CTSTPRVQETQYF. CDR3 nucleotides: TGTACCAGCACCCCCCGGGTCCAAGAGACCCAGTACTTC.

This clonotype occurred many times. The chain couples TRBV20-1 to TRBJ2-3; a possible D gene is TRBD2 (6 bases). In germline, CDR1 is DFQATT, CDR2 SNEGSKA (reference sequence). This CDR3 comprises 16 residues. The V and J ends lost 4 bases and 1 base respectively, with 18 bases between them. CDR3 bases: TGCAGTGCTAAAACCGGGACTCGGCGGGGCACAGATACGCAGTATTTT. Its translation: CSAKTGTRRGTDTQYF.

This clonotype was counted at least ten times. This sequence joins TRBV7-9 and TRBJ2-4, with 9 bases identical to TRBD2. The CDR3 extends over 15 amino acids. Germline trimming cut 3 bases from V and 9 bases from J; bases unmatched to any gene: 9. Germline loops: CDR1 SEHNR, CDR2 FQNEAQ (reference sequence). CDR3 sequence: CASSFSIAGEGIQYF. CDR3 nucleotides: TGTGCCAGCAGCTTTTCTATAGCGGGAGAGGGCATTCAGTACTTC. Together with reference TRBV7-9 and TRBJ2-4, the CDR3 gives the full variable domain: DTGVSQNPRHKITKRGQNVTFRCDPISEHNRLYWYRQTLGQGPEFLTYFQNEAQLEKSRLLSDRFSAERPKGSFSTLEIQRTEQGDSAMYLCASSFSIAGEGIQYFGAGTRLSVL.

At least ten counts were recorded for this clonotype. The CDR3 loop reads CASSSKMNTGELFF. The CDR3 DNA reads as TGTGCCAGCAGCTCAAAGATGAACACCGGGGAGCTGTTTTTT. The chain couples TRBV5-6 to TRBJ2-2; D is undetermined. Looked up from germline, CDR1 is SGHDT and CDR2 is YYEEEE. V was cut by 3 bases and J by 1 base, with 7 bases left in between. The CDR3 extends over 14 amino acids.

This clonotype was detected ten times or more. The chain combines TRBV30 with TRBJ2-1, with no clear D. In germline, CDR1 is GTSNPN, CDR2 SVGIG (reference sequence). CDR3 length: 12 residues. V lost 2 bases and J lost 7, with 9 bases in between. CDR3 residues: CAWSPAANEQFF. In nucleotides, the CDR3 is TGTGCCTGGAGTCCCGCCGCAAATGAGCAGTTCTTC.

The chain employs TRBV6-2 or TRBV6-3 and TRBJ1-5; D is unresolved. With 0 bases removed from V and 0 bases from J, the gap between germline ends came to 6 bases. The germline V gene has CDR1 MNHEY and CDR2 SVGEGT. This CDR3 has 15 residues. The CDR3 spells CASSYSTVSNQPQHF. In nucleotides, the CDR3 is TGTGCCAGCAGTTACTCTACAGTTAGCAATCAGCCCCAGCATTTT.

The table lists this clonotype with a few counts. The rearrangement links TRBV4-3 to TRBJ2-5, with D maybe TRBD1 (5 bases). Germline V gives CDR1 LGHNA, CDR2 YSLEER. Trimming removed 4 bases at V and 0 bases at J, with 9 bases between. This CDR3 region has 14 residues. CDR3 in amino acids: CASSPRQYQETQYF. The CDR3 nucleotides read TGCGCCAGCAGCCCTCGACAGTACCAAGAGACCCAGTACTTC.